This T cell receptor (beta chain) derives from a study of blood T cell repertoires in COVID-19. The wider study: Donors in the United States, Italy and Spain gave samples during acute or convalescent COVID-19. The analysed material was cDNA or gDNA that came from T cells, B-cell-depleted T cells, or PBMCs.

In the original analysis: Reference gene primer amplification in the assay estimated nucleated cell counts. Method: immunoSEQ multiplex PCR; TCRdb's copy keeps in-frame clones and lacks some. V and J calls and clone size are those listed in that table; D and trimming were worked out from the DNA. The data show tens of thousands of clones, approximately 90% seen once. Trimming shortened V by 8 bases and J by 13 bases, and 8 bases separated the two germline ends. The CDR3 length is 8 residues. CDR1 and CDR2 (germline): MGHDK, SYGVNS. The sequencing input was peripheral blood. The receptor's source is a man aged 80 or over with acute or convalescent COVID-19. The rearrangement uses TRBV25-1 and TRBJ1-2; D gene uncertain. The DNA for the CDR3 is TGTGCCAGCTTAAGGAGCACCTTC. Translating gives CASLRSTF.